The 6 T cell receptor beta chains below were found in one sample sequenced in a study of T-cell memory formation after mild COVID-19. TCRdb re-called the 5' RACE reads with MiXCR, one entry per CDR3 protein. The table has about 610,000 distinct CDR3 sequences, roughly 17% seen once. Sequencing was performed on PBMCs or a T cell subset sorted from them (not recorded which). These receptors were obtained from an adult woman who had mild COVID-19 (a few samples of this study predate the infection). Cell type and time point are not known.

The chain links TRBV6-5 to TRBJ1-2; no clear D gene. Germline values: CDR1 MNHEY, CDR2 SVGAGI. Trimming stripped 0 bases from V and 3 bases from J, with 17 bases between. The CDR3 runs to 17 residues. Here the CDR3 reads CASSYSSLRARHYGYTF. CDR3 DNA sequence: TGTGCCAGCAGTTACTCGAGTTTGAGGGCTCGTCACTATGGCTACACCTTC.

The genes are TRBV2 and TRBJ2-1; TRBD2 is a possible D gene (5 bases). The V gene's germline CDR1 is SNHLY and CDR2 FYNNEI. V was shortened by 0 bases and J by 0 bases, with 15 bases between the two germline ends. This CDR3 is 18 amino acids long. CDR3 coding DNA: TGTGCCAGCAGTGAAGCGCTGGCGACTGGGAGCTCCTACAATGAGCAGTTCTTC. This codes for CASSEALATGSSYNEQFF.

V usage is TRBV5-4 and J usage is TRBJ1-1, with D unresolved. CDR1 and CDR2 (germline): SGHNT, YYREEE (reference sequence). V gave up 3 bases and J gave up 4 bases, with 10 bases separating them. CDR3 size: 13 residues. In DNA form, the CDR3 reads TGTGCCAGCAGCTCAATACTCGGCACTGAAGCTTTCTTT. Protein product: CASSSILGTEAFF.

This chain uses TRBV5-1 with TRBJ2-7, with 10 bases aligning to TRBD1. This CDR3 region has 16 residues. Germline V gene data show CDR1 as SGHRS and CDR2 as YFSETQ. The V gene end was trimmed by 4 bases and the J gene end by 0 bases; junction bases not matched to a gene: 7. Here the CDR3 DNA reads TGCGCCAGCAGCCCGGACAGGGGGAGCAGCTCCTACGAGCAGTACTTC. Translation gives CASSPDRGSSSYEQYF. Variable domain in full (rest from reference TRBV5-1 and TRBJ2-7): KAGVTQTPRYLIKTRGQQVTLSCSPISGHRSVSWYQQTPGQGLQFLFEYFSETQRNKGNFPGRFSGRQFSNSRSEMNVSTLELGDSALYLCASSPDRGSSSYEQYFGPGTRLTVT.

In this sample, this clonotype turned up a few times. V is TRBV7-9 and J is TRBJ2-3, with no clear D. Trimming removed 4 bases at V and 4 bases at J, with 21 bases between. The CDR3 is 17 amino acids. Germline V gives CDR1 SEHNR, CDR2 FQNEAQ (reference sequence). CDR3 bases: TGTGCCAGCAGCTCCGAGGATGGGTGGCTTCGCGCAGATACGCAGTATTTT. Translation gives CASSSEDGWLRADTQYF.

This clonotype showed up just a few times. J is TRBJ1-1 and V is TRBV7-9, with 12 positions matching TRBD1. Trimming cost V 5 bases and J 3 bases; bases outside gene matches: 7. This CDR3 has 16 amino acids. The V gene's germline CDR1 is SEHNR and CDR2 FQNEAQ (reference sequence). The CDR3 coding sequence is TGTGCCAGCAGCCTGGGACAGGGGGCTGGAGACACTGAAGCTTTCTTT. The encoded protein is CASSLGQGAGDTEAFF.